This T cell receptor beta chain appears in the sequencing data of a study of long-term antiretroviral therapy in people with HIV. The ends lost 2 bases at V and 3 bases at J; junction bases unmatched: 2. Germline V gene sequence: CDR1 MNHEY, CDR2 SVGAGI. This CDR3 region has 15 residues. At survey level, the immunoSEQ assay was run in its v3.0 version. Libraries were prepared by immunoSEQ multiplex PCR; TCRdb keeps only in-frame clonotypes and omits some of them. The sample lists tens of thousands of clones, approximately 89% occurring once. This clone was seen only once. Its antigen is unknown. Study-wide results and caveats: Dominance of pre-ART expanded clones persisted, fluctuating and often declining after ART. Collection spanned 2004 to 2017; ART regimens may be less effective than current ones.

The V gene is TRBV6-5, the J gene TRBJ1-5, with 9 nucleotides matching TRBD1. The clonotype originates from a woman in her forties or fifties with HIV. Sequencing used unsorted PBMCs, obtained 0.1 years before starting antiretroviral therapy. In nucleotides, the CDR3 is TGTGCCAGCAGTTACAGGGACAGGGTCAATCAGCCCCAGCATTTT. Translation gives CASSYRDRVNQPQHF.